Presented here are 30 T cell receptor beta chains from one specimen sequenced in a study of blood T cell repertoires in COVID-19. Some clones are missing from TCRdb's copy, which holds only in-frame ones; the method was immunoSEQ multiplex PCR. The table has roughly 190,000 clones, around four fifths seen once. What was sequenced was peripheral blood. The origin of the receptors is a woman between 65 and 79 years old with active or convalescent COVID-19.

This CDR3 is CASSLPGLVQPQHF. CDR3 in DNA: TGTGCCAGCAGTCTCCCGGGATTGGTTCAGCCCCAGCATTTT. V is TRBV28 and J is TRBJ1-5; no clear D gene. Trimming removed 5 bases at V and 6 bases at J, with 14 bases between. Germline CDR1 reads MDHEN; CDR2 reads SYDVKM. CDR3 length: 14 amino acids.

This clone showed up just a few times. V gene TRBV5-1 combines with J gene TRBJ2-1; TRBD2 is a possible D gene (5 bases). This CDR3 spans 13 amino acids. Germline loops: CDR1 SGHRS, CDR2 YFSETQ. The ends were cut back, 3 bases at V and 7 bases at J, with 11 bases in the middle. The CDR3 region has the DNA TGCGCCAGCAGCTCGGGGATTTCGAATGAGCAGTTCTTC. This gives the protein CASSSGISNEQFF.

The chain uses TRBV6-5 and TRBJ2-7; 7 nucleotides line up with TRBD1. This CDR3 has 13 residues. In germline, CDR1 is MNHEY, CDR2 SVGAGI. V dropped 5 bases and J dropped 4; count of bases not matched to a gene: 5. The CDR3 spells CASSHRGSYEQYF. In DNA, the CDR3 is TGTGCCAGCAGTCACAGGGGATCTTACGAGCAGTACTTC.

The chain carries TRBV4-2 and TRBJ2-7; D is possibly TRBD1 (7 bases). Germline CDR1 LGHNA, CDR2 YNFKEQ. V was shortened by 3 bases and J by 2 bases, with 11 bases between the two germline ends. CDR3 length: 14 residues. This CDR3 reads CASSQAGQTYEQYF. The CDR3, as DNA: TGTGCCAGCAGCCAGGCGGGACAGACCTACGAGCAGTACTTC.

This chain's CDR3 is CASSQNARGSYEQYF. The DNA of the CDR3 is TGCGCCAGCAGCCAAAATGCAAGGGGTTCCTACGAGCAGTACTTC. The chain recombines TRBV4-1 with TRBJ2-7; maybe TRBD1 (5 bases). This CDR3 region has 15 residues. V was cut by 2 bases and J by 1 base, with 12 bases left in between. The germline V gene has CDR1 MGHRA and CDR2 YSYEKL.

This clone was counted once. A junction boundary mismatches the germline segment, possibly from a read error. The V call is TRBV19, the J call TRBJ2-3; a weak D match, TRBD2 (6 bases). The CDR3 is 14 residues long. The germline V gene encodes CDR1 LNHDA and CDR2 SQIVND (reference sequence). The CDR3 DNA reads TGTGCCAGTAGTATGGGATTTAGGGAGGACTCCCCAGTTTTT. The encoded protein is CASSMGFREDSPVF.

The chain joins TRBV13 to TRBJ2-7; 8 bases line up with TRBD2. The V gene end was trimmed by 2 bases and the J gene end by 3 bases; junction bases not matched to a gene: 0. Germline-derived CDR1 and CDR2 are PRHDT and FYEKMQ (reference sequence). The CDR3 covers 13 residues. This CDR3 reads CASSLTSGYEQYF. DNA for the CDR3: TGTGCCAGCAGCTTAACTAGCGGCTACGAGCAGTACTTC. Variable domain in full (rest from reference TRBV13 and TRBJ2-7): AAGVIQSPRHLIKEKRETATLKCYPIPRHDTVYWYQQGPGQDPQFLISFYEKMQSDKGSIPDRFSAQQFSDYHSELNMSSLELGDSALYFCASSLTSGYEQYFGPGTRLTVT.

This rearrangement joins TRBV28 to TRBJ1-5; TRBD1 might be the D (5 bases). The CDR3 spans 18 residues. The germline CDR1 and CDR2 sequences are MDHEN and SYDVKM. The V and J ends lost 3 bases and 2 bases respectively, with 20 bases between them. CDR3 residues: CASSFLLAGGVGNQPQHF. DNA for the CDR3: TGTGCCAGCAGTTTTTTGCTCGCGGGGGGGGTTGGCAATCAGCCCCAGCATTTT.

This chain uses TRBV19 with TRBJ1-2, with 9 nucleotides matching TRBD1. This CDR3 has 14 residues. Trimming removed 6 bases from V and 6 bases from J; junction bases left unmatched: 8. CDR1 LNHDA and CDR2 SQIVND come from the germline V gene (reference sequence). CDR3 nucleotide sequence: TGTGCCAGTAGCAAATGGGACAGGGAGGATGGCTACACCTTC. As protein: CASSKWDREDGYTF.

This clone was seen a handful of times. The CDR3 sequence is CASSFGQGNTGELFF. The CDR3, as DNA: TGCGCCAGCAGCTTTGGACAGGGGAACACCGGGGAGCTGTTTTTT. The chain carries TRBV5-1 and TRBJ2-2; 8 positions agree with TRBD1. V was clipped by 2 bases and J by 1 base; unmatched bases: 1. The CDR3 runs to 15 residues. Germline-derived CDR1 and CDR2 are SGHRS and YFSETQ.

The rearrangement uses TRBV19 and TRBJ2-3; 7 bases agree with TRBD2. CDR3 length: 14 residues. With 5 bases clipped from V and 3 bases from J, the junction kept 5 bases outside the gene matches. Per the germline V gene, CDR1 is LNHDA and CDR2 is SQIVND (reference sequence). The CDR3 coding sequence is TGTGCCAGTAGTGAGCGGGGTTGGACAGATACGCAGTATTTT. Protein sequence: CASSERGWTDTQYF.

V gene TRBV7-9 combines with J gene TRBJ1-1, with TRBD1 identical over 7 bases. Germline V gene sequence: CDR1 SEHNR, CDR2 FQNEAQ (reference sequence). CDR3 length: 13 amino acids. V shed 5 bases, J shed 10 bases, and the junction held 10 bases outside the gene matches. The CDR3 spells CASSLEGAAVAFF. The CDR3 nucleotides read TGTGCCAGCAGCCTGGAGGGGGCTGCGGTAGCTTTCTTT.

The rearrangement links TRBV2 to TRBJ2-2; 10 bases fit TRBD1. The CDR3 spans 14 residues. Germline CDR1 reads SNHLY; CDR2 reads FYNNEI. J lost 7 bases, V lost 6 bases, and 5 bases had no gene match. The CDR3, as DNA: TGTGCCAGCAGAACGACAGGGGGCCTCGGGGAGCTGTTTTTT. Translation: CASRTTGGLGELFF.

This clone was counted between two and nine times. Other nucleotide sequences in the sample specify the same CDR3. CDR3 region: CASSPGGNTIYF. CDR3 sequence (DNA): TGTGCCAGCTCACCAGGCGGAAACACCATATATTTT. The genes are TRBV18 and TRBJ1-3; D is unclear. The V end lost 2 bases, the J end lost 4 bases, and 3 bases lay between the germline ends. CDR3 length: 12 residues. Germline CDR1 is KGHSH and CDR2 is LQKENI.

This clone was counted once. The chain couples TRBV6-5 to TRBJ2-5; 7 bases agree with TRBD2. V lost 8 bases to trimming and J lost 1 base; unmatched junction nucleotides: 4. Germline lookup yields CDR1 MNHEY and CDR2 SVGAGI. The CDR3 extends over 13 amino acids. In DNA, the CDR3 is TGTGCCAGCGGGCGGGAGACCCAAGAGACCCAGTACTTC. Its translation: CASGRETQETQYF.

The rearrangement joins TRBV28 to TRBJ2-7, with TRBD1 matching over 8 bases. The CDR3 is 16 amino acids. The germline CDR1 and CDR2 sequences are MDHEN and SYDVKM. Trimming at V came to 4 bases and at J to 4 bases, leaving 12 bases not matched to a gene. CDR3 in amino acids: CASSWTQGGAMYEQYF. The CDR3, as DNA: TGTGCCAGCAGTTGGACACAGGGGGGAGCGATGTACGAGCAGTACTTC.

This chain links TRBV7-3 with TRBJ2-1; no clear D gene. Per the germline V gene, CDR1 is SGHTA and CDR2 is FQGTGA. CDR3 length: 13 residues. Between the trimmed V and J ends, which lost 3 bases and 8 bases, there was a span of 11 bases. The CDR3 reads CASSFYMFDEQFF. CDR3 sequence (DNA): TGTGCCAGCAGCTTCTATATGTTTGATGAGCAGTTCTTC.

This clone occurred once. This CDR3 is CASTPKRQGPYEQYF. In nucleotides, the CDR3 is TGTGCCAGCACCCCTAAACGTCAGGGGCCCTACGAGCAGTACTTC. J is TRBJ2-7 and V is TRBV28; possible D gene TRBD1, 6 bases. Germline V CDR1 and CDR2: MDHEN, SYDVKM. CDR3 size: 15 residues. Deletions cut 7 bases from V and 2 bases from J, with 18 bases between. Using reference TRBV28 and TRBJ2-7 for the parts outside the CDR3, the full variable domain is DVKVTQSSRYLVKRTGEKVFLECVQDMDHENMFWYRQDPGLGLRLIYFSYDVKMKEKGDIPEGYSVSREKKERFSLILESASTNQTSMYLCASTPKRQGPYEQYFGPGTRLTVT.

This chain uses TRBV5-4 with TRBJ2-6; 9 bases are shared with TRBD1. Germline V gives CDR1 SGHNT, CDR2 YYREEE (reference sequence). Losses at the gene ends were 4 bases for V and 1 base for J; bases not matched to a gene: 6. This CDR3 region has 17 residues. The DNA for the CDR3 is TGTGCCAGCAGCCCTCCCGGGACAGGGTCTGGGGCCAACGTCCTGACTTTC. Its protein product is CASSPPGTGSGANVLTF.

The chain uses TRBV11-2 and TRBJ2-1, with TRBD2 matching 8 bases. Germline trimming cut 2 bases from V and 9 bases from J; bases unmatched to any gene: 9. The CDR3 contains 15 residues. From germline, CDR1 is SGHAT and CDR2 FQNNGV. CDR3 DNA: TGTGCCAGCAGCTTATTAAGCGGGAGAGCCGCTGAGCAGTTCTTC. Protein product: CASSLLSGRAAEQFF.

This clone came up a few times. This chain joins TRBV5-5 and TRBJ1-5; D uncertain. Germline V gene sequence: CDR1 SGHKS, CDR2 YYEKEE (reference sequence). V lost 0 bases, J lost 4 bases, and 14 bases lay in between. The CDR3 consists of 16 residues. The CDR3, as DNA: TGTGCCAGCAGCTTGGGGTTGTCCCGGGGAAATCAGCCCCAGCATTTT. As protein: CASSLGLSRGNQPQHF.

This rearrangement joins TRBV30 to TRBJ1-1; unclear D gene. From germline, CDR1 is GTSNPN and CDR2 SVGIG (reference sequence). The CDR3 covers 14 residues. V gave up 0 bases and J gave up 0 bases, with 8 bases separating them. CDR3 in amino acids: CAWSVPGMNTEAFF. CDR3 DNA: TGTGCCTGGAGTGTACCGGGGATGAACACTGAAGCTTTCTTT.

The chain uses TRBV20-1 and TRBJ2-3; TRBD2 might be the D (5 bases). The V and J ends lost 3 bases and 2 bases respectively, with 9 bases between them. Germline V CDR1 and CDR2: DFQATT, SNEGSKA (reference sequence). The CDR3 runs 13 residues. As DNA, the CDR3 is TGCAGTGCTAGTGGGCGGGCCACAGATACGCAGTATTTT. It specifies CSASGRATDTQYF.

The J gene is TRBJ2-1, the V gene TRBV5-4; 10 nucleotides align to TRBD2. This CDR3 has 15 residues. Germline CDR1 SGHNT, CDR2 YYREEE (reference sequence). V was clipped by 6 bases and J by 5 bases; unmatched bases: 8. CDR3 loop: CASTIAGGENNEQFF. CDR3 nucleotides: TGTGCCAGCACCATAGCGGGAGGAGAGAACAATGAGCAGTTCTTC.

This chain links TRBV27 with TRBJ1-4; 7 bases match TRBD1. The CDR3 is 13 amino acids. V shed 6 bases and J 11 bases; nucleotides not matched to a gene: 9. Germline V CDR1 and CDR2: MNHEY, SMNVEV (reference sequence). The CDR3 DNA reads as TGTGCCAGCAGGCCCTTGCAGGGGGGTAAACTGTTTTTT. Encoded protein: CASRPLQGGKLFF.

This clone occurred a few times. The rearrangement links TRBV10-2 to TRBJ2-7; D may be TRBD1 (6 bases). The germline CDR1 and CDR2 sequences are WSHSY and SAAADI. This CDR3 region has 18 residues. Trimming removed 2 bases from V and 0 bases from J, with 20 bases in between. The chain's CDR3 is CASSEAWVGAVSSYEQYF. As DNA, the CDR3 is TGCGCCAGCAGTGAGGCTTGGGTGGGGGCGGTGAGCTCCTACGAGCAGTACTTC.

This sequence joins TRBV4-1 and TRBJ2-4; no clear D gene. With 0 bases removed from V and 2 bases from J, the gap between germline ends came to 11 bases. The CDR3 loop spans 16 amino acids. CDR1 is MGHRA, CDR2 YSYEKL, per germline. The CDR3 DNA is TGCGCCAGCAGCCAAGAAACTACCGGTCCCAAAAACATTCAGTACTTC. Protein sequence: CASSQETTGPKNIQYF.

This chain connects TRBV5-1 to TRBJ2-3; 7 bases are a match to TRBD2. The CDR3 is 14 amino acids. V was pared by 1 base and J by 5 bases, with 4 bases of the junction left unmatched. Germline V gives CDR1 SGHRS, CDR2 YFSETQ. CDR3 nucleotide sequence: TGCGCCAGCAGCTTGAGGGGAGGGGTAGATACGCAGTATTTT. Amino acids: CASSLRGGVDTQYF.

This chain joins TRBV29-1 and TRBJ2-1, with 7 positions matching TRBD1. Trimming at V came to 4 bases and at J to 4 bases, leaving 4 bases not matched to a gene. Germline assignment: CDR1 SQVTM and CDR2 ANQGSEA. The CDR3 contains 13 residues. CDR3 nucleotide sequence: TGCAGCGTTGTCAAACAGGGGTACAATGAGCAGTTCTTC. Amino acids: CSVVKQGYNEQFF.

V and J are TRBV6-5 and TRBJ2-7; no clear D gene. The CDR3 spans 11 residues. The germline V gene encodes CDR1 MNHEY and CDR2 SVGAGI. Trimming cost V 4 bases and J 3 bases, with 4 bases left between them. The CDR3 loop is CASSSRYEQYF. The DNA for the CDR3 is TGTGCCAGCAGTTCCCGCTACGAGCAGTACTTC.